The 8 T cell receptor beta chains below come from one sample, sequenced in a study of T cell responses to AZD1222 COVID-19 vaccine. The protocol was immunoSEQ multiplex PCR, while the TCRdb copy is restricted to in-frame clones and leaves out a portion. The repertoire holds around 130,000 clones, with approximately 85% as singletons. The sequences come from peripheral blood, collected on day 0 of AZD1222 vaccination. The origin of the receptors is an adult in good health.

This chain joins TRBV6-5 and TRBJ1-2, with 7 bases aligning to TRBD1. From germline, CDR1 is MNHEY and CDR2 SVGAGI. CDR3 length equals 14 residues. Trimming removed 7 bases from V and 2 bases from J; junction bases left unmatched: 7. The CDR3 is CASTYRGANYGYTF. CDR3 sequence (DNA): TGTGCCAGCACATACAGGGGTGCGAACTATGGCTACACCTTC.

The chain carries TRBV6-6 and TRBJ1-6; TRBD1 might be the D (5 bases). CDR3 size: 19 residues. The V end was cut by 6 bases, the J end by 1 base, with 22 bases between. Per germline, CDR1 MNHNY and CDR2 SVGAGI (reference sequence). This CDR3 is CASRRMRKGRGSYNSPLHF. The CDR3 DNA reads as TGTGCCAGCAGACGAATGCGAAAGGGGCGGGGGTCCTATAATTCACCCCTCCACTTT.

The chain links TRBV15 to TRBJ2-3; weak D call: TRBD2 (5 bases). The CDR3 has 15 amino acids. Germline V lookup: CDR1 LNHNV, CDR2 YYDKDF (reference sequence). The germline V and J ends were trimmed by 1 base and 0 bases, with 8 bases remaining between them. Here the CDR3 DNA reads TGTGCCACCAGCAGAGTTCGGGGAAGCACAGATACGCAGTATTTT. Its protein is CATSRVRGSTDTQYF.

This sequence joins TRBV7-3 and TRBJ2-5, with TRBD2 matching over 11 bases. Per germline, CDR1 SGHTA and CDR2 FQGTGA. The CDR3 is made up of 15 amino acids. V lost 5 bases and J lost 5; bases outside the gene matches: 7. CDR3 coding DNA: TGTGCCAGCAGCCCGACTAGCGGGGCGGGGGAGACCCAGTACTTC. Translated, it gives CASSPTSGAGETQYF.

CDR3 protein: CASSFTPVYTDTQYF. CDR3 sequence (DNA): TGTGCCAGCAGTTTTACGCCAGTCTACACAGATACGCAGTATTTT. V usage is TRBV27 and J usage is TRBJ2-3; the D is unclear. Germline V gives CDR1 MNHEY, CDR2 SMNVEV (reference sequence). The CDR3 is 15 amino acids. With 3 bases removed from V and 2 bases from J, the gap between germline ends came to 12 bases.

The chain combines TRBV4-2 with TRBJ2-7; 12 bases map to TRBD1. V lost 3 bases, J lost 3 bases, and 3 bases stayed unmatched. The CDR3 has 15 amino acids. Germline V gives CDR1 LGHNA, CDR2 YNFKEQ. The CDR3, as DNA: TGTGCCAGCAGCCAGGGGACAGGGGGCGTCTACGAGCAGTACTTC. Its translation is CASSQGTGGVYEQYF.

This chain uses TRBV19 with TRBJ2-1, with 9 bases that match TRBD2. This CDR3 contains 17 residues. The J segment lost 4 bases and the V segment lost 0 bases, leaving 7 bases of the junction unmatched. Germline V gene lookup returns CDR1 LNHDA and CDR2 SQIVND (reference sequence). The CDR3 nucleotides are TGTGCCAGTAGTATAGACCTCTTAGCGGGAGTTTACAATGAGCAGTTCTTC. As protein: CASSIDLLAGVYNEQFF.

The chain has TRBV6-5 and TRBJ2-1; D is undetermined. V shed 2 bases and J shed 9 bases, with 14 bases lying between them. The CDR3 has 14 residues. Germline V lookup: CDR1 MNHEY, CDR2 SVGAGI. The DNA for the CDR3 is TGTGCCAGCAGTTACAGATCCGGATACTCTGAGCAGTTCTTC. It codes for CASSYRSGYSEQFF.